The source of this T cell receptor (beta chain) is a study of early T cells in non-severe SARS-CoV-2 infection. There are 14 residues in the CDR3. V was trimmed by 2 bases and J by 2 bases, leaving 9 bases between them. From germline, CDR1 is MNHEY and CDR2 SVGEGT. This clonotype occurred many times. The antigen remains unidentified. Whole-study results and caveats: VDJdb matching, biased toward anti-spike CD8 responses, missed private and CD4 specificities.

Attached unique molecular identifiers marked individual cDNA molecules. TCRdb re-called the 5' RACE reads through MiXCR, storing one row per CDR3 protein. The table records fewer than 55,000 distinct CDR3 sequences, about 9.1% of them present only once. The sequence was obtained from an adult who was a healthcare worker with PCR-confirmed SARS-CoV-2 infection or an uninfected control (not recorded which). Sequencing was done on a sample of whole blood. The chain has TRBV6-2 or TRBV6-3 and TRBJ2-5; D possibly corresponds to TRBD1 (5 bases). The CDR3 spells CASSYGALQETQYF. Written as DNA, the CDR3 is TGTGCCAGCAGTTACGGGGCCCTTCAAGAGACCCAGTACTTC.